The rows below give T cell receptor beta chains drawn from one sample of a study of cytomegalovirus exposure and HLA in healthy donors. Sequencing was performed with immunoSEQ multiplex PCR; in TCRdb, only in-frame clones are kept and a portion is missing. Of 100,000 to 150,000 clones in the sample, approximately 90% are singletons; the top ten hold approximately 2.1%. The specimen sequenced was PBMCs. The receptors come from a woman under 30 in good health and CMV-seronegative. Each CDR3 is given with its conserved first and last residue. The D gene is left open where the match is weak. Size tells how often a clone was seen (once, few, many) or the class of an expanded clone, and some rows leave it out.

j_call,d_call,clone_size,v_call,cdr3_aa,cdr3_nt
TRBJ2-1,TRBD2,.,TRBV2,CASSSSGSSYNEQFF,TGTGCCAGCAGTAGTAGCGGGAGCTCCTACAATGAGCAGTTCTTC
TRBJ2-2,TRBD2,.,TRBV7-2,CASRVRGGSSFSGELFF,TGTGCCAGCAGAGTGCGGGGCGGGAGTTCCTTTTCCGGGGAGCTGTTTTTT
TRBJ2-7,TRBD2,.,TRBV5-1,CASSLARSSGYEQYF,TGCGCCAGCAGCTTGGCCCGGTCTAGCGGCTACGAGCAGTACTTC
TRBJ2-7,TRBD2,.,TRBV19,CASSGIGLAGGPIPPYEQYF,TGTGCCAGTAGTGGGATAGGACTAGCGGGGGGGCCAATCCCCCCCTACGAGCAGTACTTC
TRBJ1-3,TRBD1,.,TRBV5-1,CASSLRQGAGGNTIYF,TGCGCCAGCAGCTTGCGACAGGGGGCTGGTGGAAACACCATATATTTT
TRBJ2-3,TRBD1,.,TRBV7-9,CASSPVDRLTDTQYF,TGTGCCAGCAGCCCGGTGGACAGGTTAACAGATACGCAGTATTTT
TRBJ2-3,.,.,TRBV5-1,CASSFGQRTDTQYF,TGCGCCAGCAGCTTCGGACAGCGCACAGATACGCAGTATTTT
TRBJ1-1,TRBD1,.,TRBV5-6,CASSLSGGMNTEAFF,TGTGCCAGCAGCTTGTCAGGGGGGATGAACACTGAAGCTTTCTTT
TRBJ1-5,.,.,TRBV7-8,CASSLARGGDQPQHF,TGTGCCAGCAGCTTAGCGAGGGGGGGCGACCAGCCCCAGCATTTT
TRBJ1-2,.,.,TRBV6-5,CASSYWGEDGYTF,TGTGCCAGCAGTTATTGGGGGGAAGATGGCTACACCTTC
TRBJ1-1,.,.,TRBV5-1,CASSLLGRGDAEAFF,TGCGCCAGCAGCTTGCTTGGCAGGGGAGACGCTGAAGCTTTCTTT
TRBJ2-4,TRBD1,.,TRBV4-3,CASSQSRTGNKNIQYF,TGCGCCAGCAGCCAATCCCGGACAGGGAACAAAAACATTCAGTACTTC
TRBJ1-5,TRBD1,once,TRBV2,CASSEWQGARQPQHF,TGTGCCAGCAGTGAATGGCAGGGGGCGAGGCAGCCCCAGCATTTT
TRBJ1-3,.,.,TRBV28,CASSLAGGVSGNTIYF,TGTGCCAGCAGTTTAGCGGGGGGGGTCTCTGGAAACACCATATATTTT
TRBJ1-3,.,.,TRBV2,CASRRQTGNTIYF,TGTGCCAGCAGGAGACAGACTGGAAACACCATATATTTT
TRBJ2-5,.,.,TRBV2,CASSRDSGKQETQYF,TGTGCCAGCAGTAGAGATAGCGGAAAGCAAGAGACCCAGTACTTC
TRBJ2-7,TRBD1,.,TRBV7-2,CASSQRTGGSSYEQYF,TGTGCCAGCAGCCAGAGGACAGGGGGCTCCTCCTACGAGCAGTACTTC
TRBJ1-4,TRBD1,.,TRBV18,CASSPNRGSNEKLFF,TGTGCCAGCTCACCAAACAGGGGGTCTAATGAAAAACTGTTTTTT
TRBJ2-6,TRBD1,once,TRBV19,CASSILGQGARGGANVLTF,TGTGCCAGTAGTATATTGGGACAGGGGGCTCGAGGTGGGGCCAACGTCCTGACTTTC
TRBJ2-7,TRBD1,.,TRBV5-1,CASSPRQGLSYEQYF,TGCGCCAGCAGCCCAAGACAGGGTCTCTCCTACGAGCAGTACTTC
TRBJ1-3,.,.,TRBV6-1,CASSAVQSSGNTIYF,TGTGCCAGCAGTGCCGTTCAGTCCTCTGGAAACACCATATATTTT
TRBJ2-5,TRBD2,once,TRBV2,CASSLLAGWREKETQYF,TGTGCCAGCAGCTTGCTAGCGGGATGGCGGGAGAAGGAGACCCAGTACTTC
TRBJ2-1,.,once,TRBV19,CASSISLRSRRDEQFF,TGTGCCAGTAGTATTAGTCTTCGGTCGCGTCGGGATGAGCAGTTCTTC
TRBJ2-3,.,.,TRBV7-3,CASSFYGRTDTQYF,TGTGCCAGCAGCTTTTACGGGAGAACAGATACGCAGTATTTT
TRBJ2-3,.,.,TRBV7-9,CASSLSATVNTQYF,TGTGCCAGCAGCTTAAGTGCTACGGTAAATACGCAGTATTTT
TRBJ1-5,.,.,TRBV7-2,CASSYRDNQPQHF,TGTGCCAGCAGCTACAGGGACAATCAGCCCCAGCATTTT
TRBJ2-5,TRBD1,.,TRBV5-1,CASSTGTVQETQYF,TGCGCCAGCAGCACCGGGACAGTCCAAGAGACCCAGTACTTC
TRBJ1-1,.,once,TRBV5-1,CASSLVPGSNTEAFF,TGCGCCAGCAGCTTGGTTCCAGGCTCGAACACTGAAGCTTTCTTT
TRBJ2-7,TRBD1,.,TRBV28,CATWDRVGEQYF,TGTGCCACTTGGGACAGGGTGGGGGAGCAGTACTTC
TRBJ2-6,.,.,TRBV2,CAGQPLAATNSGANVLTF,TGTGCCGGACAACCGTTGGCAGCAACTAACTCTGGGGCCAACGTCCTGACTTTC
TRBJ2-7,TRBD2,.,TRBV7-6,CASSLAAMGLVYEQYF,TGTGCCAGCAGCTTAGCAGCCATGGGACTAGTCTACGAGCAGTACTTC
TRBJ2-7,TRBD2,.,TRBV7-9,CASSLAGGGTYEQYF,TGTGCCAGCAGCTTGGCGGGGGGTGGAACCTACGAGCAGTACTTC
TRBJ2-2,.,once,TRBV5-4,CASRDSSSLNGELFF,TGTGCCAGCAGGGATTCTAGCTCCCTTAACGGGGAGCTGTTTTTT
TRBJ2-5,TRBD1,.,TRBV6-6,CASSRDRGLRTQYF,TGTGCCAGCAGTAGGGACAGGGGGCTTAGGACCCAGTACTTC
TRBJ1-2,.,.,TRBV9,CASSHPTGTPLNYGYTF,TGTGCCAGCAGCCATCCAACCGGGACACCTCTGAACTATGGCTACACCTTC
TRBJ1-2,.,.,TRBV18,CASSLSVSPNYGYTF,TGTGCCAGCTCACTCTCGGTGTCCCCTAACTATGGCTACACCTTC
TRBJ1-1,.,.,TRBV5-1,CASSSGGANTEAFF,TGCGCCAGCAGCTCGGGGGGGGCGAACACTGAAGCTTTCTTT
TRBJ1-6,.,.,TRBV4-2,CASSQDRRGKSPLHF,TGTGCCAGCAGCCAAGATCGGAGAGGGAAGTCACCCCTCCACTTT
TRBJ1-6,TRBD1,.,TRBV27,CASSLGTVYNSPLHF,TGTGCCAGCAGTTTAGGGACAGTCTACAATTCACCCCTCCACTTT
TRBJ1-1,TRBD1,.,TRBV7-9,CASSSLWGTDKGTEAFF,TGTGCCAGCAGCTCCCTGTGGGGGACAGACAAAGGGACTGAAGCTTTCTTT
TRBJ2-4,.,.,TRBV28,CASSRDIQYF,TGTGCCAGCAGTCGGGACATTCAGTACTTC
TRBJ2-3,.,.,TRBV18,CASSPVGLDRADTQYF,TGTGCCAGCTCACCAGTGGGACTCGACCGGGCAGATACGCAGTATTTT
TRBJ1-2,.,.,TRBV19,CASSPTRNYGYTF,TGTGCCAGTAGTCCAACACGTAACTATGGCTACACCTTC
TRBJ2-3,.,.,TRBV5-6,CASSFTVVSTDTQYF,TGTGCCAGCAGCTTTACGGTTGTTAGCACAGATACGCAGTATTTT
TRBJ2-5,.,.,TRBV29-1,CSVLWETQYF,TGCAGCGTTCTATGGGAGACCCAGTACTTC
TRBJ2-2,.,.,TRBV19,CASTYFANTGELFF,TGTGCCAGTACCTACTTCGCGAACACCGGGGAGCTGTTTTTT
TRBJ2-7,TRBD1,.,TRBV4-1,CASSQSGTGTYEQYF,TGCGCCAGCAGCCAGAGCGGGACAGGGACCTACGAGCAGTACTTC
TRBJ2-3,TRBD2,.,TRBV2,CASIAGGPADTQYF,TGTGCCAGTATAGCGGGGGGGCCCGCAGATACGCAGTATTTT
TRBJ2-3,TRBD2,.,TRBV11-2,CASSLDGLAGGPSTQYF,TGTGCCAGCAGCTTAGATGGACTAGCGGGGGGGCCAAGTACGCAGTATTTT
TRBJ2-2,TRBD2,.,TRBV9,CASSVGTSGTRELFF,TGTGCCAGCAGCGTGGGGACTAGCGGGACGAGGGAGCTGTTTTTT
TRBJ2-7,TRBD2,.,TRBV7-9,CASRDTGLAGYEQYF,TGTGCCAGCAGGGACACGGGACTAGCAGGTTACGAGCAGTACTTC
TRBJ2-7,.,few,TRBV7-2,CASRKDRNSYEQYF,TGTGCCAGCAGGAAAGACAGAAACTCCTACGAGCAGTACTTC
TRBJ2-1,.,.,TRBV11-3,CASSRDLSSYNEQFF,TGTGCCAGCAGCCGCGATTTGAGCTCCTACAATGAGCAGTTCTTC
TRBJ2-1,.,.,TRBV5-4,CASTGHNEQFF,TGTGCCAGCACCGGTCATAATGAGCAGTTCTTC
TRBJ1-5,.,.,TRBV2,CASSEKRGGPQHF,TGTGCCAGCAGTGAAAAACGAGGAGGGCCCCAGCATTTT
TRBJ2-7,TRBD1,.,TRBV5-1,CASSRGGQGYEQYF,TGCGCCAGCAGCAGAGGGGGACAGGGCTACGAGCAGTACTTC
TRBJ2-2,TRBD2,.,TRBV4-2,CASSHVGMFSGGKNTGELFF,TGTGCCAGCAGCCACGTGGGGATGTTTAGCGGGGGTAAGAACACCGGGGAGCTGTTTTTT
TRBJ1-5,TRBD1,.,TRBV19,CASSTGTGGVLANQPQHF,TGTGCCAGTAGCACCGGGACAGGGGGTGTTTTGGCAAATCAGCCCCAGCATTTT
TRBJ2-7,.,.,TRBV28,CASSLILGTPIYEQYF,TGTGCCAGCAGTTTAATCTTGGGGACTCCAATATACGAGCAGTACTTC
TRBJ2-7,TRBD2,.,TRBV2,CASSDPRGGSYEQYF,TGTGCCAGCAGTGATCCACGGGGGGGTTCCTACGAGCAGTACTTC